A single sample gave rise to the 27 T cell receptor beta chains below, sequenced in a study of blood T cell repertoires in COVID-19. Profiling relied on immunoSEQ multiplex PCR, and the TCRdb table lists in-frame clones only, not all of them. Among about 210,000 clones listed, around 84% were seen once. The sequenced material came from peripheral blood. All receptors derive from a human donor in a cohort sampled during active COVID-19.

The chain recombines TRBV27 with TRBJ1-1; D not certain. CDR1 is MNHEY, CDR2 SMNVEV, per germline (reference sequence). This CDR3 is built from 15 residues. Between the trimmed V and J ends, which lost 0 bases and 3 bases, there was a span of 11 bases. The CDR3 DNA reads TGTGCCAGCAGTTTATCGTCCAGGCTTGACACTGAAGCTTTCTTT. Translation gives CASSLSSRLDTEAFF.

The CDR3 bases are TGTGCCAGCAGTTTAGCGAGATGGACAGTTACCGGGGAGCTGTTTTTT. Translation: CASSLARWTVTGELFF. The V and J genes are TRBV28 and TRBJ2-2; the D gene is possibly TRBD1 (6 bases). The CDR3 has 16 residues. V shed 2 bases and J shed 5 bases, with 15 bases lying between them. Germline CDR1 MDHEN, CDR2 SYDVKM.

The V call is TRBV3-1 (or the pseudogene TRBV3-2), the J call TRBJ2-7; 8 bases match TRBD2. The ends lost 4 bases at V and 6 bases at J; junction bases unmatched: 8. CDR3 length: 14 amino acids. Germline V CDR1 and CDR2: LGHDT, YNNKEL (reference sequence). The CDR3 spells CASSPPGGAGEQYF. The CDR3 DNA reads TGTGCCAGCAGCCCTCCCGGGGGGGCCGGCGAGCAGTACTTC.

The chain recombines TRBV7-9 with TRBJ1-1; no firm D call. Between the trimmed V and J ends, which lost 11 bases and 4 bases, there was a span of 11 bases. Per germline, CDR1 SEHNR and CDR2 FQNEAQ (reference sequence). The CDR3 has 11 amino acids. The CDR3 reads CAGSPSTEAFF. The CDR3 DNA is TGTGCCGGGAGCCCGAGCACTGAAGCTTTCTTT.

The chain couples TRBV7-9 to TRBJ1-2, with TRBD1 matching 8 bases. The V segment lost 0 bases and the J segment 4 bases; nucleotides outside the gene matches: 7. Germline values: CDR1 SEHNR, CDR2 FQNEAQ (reference sequence). CDR3 size: 16 residues. The CDR3 DNA reads as TGTGCCAGCAGCTTAGCTTGGGGCAGGGGGCTCTATGGCTACACCTTC. The encoded protein is CASSLAWGRGLYGYTF.

By share, this clone ranks as medium-sized. The rearrangement joins TRBV5-4 to TRBJ2-3; 8 bases agree with TRBD2. Trimming took 5 bases from V and 1 from J; bases not matched to a gene: 3. Germline V CDR1 and CDR2: SGHNT, YYREEE (reference sequence). The CDR3 loop spans 14 amino acids. CDR3: CASSSGGGTDTQYF. As DNA, the CDR3 is TGTGCCAGCAGTTCGGGGGGGGGCACAGATACGCAGTATTTT. Variable domain in full (rest from reference TRBV5-4 and TRBJ2-3): ETGVTQSPTHLIKTRGQQVTLRCSSQSGHNTVSWYQQALGQGPQFIFQYYREEENGRGNFPPRFSGLQFPNYSSELNVNALELDDSALYLCASSSGGGTDTQYFGPGTRLTVL.

This chain connects TRBV6-6 to TRBJ2-7; D perhaps matches TRBD2 (5 bases). The germline V gene has CDR1 MNHNY and CDR2 SVGAGI (reference sequence). V was clipped by 10 bases and J by 0 bases, with 13 bases between them. The CDR3 totals 13 residues. The CDR3 DNA reads as TGTGCCACCACCCCGGGGAGCTCCTACGAGCAGTACTTC. It yields the protein CATTPGSSYEQYF.

This clone has just one count. CDR3 region: CASSPTLYNEKLFF. The DNA of the CDR3 is TGTGCCAGCAGTCCGACACTTTATAATGAAAAACTGTTTTTT. This rearrangement joins TRBV6-4 to TRBJ1-4, with D uncertain. Germline CDR1 is MRHNA and CDR2 is SNTAGT. Trimming left V 5 bases short and J 4 bases short, with 11 bases between. This CDR3 is 14 amino acids long.

The chain couples TRBV5-4 to TRBJ2-5, with D perhaps matching TRBD1 (5 bases). Trimming pared 5 bases from V and 5 bases from J, leaving 13 bases between. The CDR3 runs to 13 residues. From germline, CDR1 is SGHNT and CDR2 YYREEE (reference sequence). CDR3 sequence: CASSVQGFETQYF. CDR3 in DNA: TGTGCCAGCAGTGTCCAGGGTTTTGAGACCCAGTACTTC.

The J gene is TRBJ2-5, the V gene TRBV5-4; D is ambiguous. From germline, CDR1 is SGHNT and CDR2 YYREEE (reference sequence). The CDR3 extends over 13 amino acids. Trimming took off 2 bases at V and 4 bases at J, with 9 bases between the two ends. The CDR3 DNA reads as TGTGCCAGCAGCTTAGAGTCCGGAGAGACCCAGTACTTC. Translated, it gives CASSLESGETQYF.

This clone was seen repeatedly, ten times or more. The chain carries TRBV30 and TRBJ1-2; 7 bases align to TRBD1. The CDR3 length is 13 residues. Germline V CDR1 and CDR2: GTSNPN, SVGIG (reference sequence). V lost 5 bases, J lost 7 bases, and 10 bases stayed unmatched. This CDR3 is CAWGRDRPSGYTF. DNA of the CDR3: TGTGCCTGGGGCCGGGACAGACCGAGTGGCTACACCTTC. Together with reference TRBV30 and TRBJ1-2, the CDR3 gives the full variable domain: SQTIHQWPATLVQPVGSPLSLECTVEGTSNPNLYWYRQAAGRGLQLLFYSVGIGQISSEVPQNLSASRPQDRQFILSSKKLLLSDSGFYLCAWGRDRPSGYTFGSGTRLTVV.

The rearrangement links TRBV9 to TRBJ1-6, with D tentatively TRBD1 (6 bases). V was cut by 4 bases and J by 8 bases, with 16 bases left in between. CDR3 length equals 15 residues. Germline CDR1 reads SGDLS; CDR2 reads YYNGEE. CDR3 residues: CASSLHGGADSPLHF. CDR3 DNA: TGTGCCAGCAGCCTTCACGGGGGGGCGGATTCACCCCTCCACTTT. The whole variable domain, filled in from reference TRBV9 and TRBJ1-6, reads DSGVTQTPKHLITATGQRVTLRCSPRSGDLSVYWYQQSLDQGLQFLIQYYNGEERAKGNILERFSAQQFPDLHSELNLSSLELGDSALYFCASSLHGGADSPLHFGNGTRLTVT.

This clone was found many times. CDR3 sequence (DNA): TGTGCCAGCAGCTCGCACAGGGGAGCCCCTGAAGCTTTCTTT. Translated, it gives CASSSHRGAPEAFF. V usage is TRBV25-1 and J usage is TRBJ1-1; 7 nucleotides agree with TRBD1. The germline CDR1 and CDR2 sequences are MGHDK and SYGVNS. V dropped 6 bases and J dropped 6; count of bases not matched to a gene: 10. The CDR3 loop spans 14 amino acids.

This rearrangement joins TRBV5-1 to TRBJ2-7, with a possible D match to TRBD2 (7 bases). Deletions cut 0 bases from V and 4 bases from J, with 11 bases between. This CDR3 has 14 residues. Germline assignment: CDR1 SGHRS and CDR2 YFSETQ. The CDR3 loop is CASSLEQGGYEQYF. The CDR3 DNA reads TGCGCCAGCAGCTTGGAACAGGGAGGGTACGAGCAGTACTTC.

The chain couples TRBV5-1 to TRBJ1-5; D is possibly TRBD1 (5 bases). Germline CDR1 and CDR2: SGHRS and YFSETQ. Trimming left V 0 bases short and J 3 bases short, with 7 bases between. CDR3 length: 14 amino acids. CDR3 loop: CASSLGQINQPQHF. The CDR3 DNA follows: TGCGCCAGCAGCTTGGGACAGATCAATCAGCCCCAGCATTTT.

The chain joins TRBV11-2 to TRBJ1-4, with TRBD1 matching 7 bases. The CDR3 loop spans 15 amino acids. The V gene end was trimmed by 5 bases and the J gene end by 6 bases; junction bases not matched to a gene: 9. Germline values: CDR1 SGHAT, CDR2 FQNNGV. The CDR3 nucleotides read TGTGCCAGCAGCCTCAGGGGGTCGGGCGATGAAAAACTGTTTTTT. It yields the protein CASSLRGSGDEKLFF.

This clone was seen a handful of times. The J gene is TRBJ2-3, the V gene TRBV4-2; maybe TRBD2 (7 bases). This CDR3 contains 18 residues. V lost 4 bases to trimming and J lost 2 bases, with 22 bases between them. Germline V CDR1 and CDR2: LGHNA, YNFKEQ. CDR3: CASSRRGRGEGPTDTQYF. The CDR3 nucleotides are TGTGCCAGCAGCCGGAGGGGGAGAGGGGAGGGCCCCACAGATACGCAGTATTTT.

V and J are TRBV7-2 and TRBJ2-6, with 10 bases aligning to TRBD1. The CDR3 has 18 residues. From germline, CDR1 is SGHTA and CDR2 FQGNSA. Trimming removed 5 bases from V and 0 bases from J; junction bases left unmatched: 7. The CDR3 protein is CASSPGQGVISGANVLTF. For the CDR3, the DNA is TGTGCCAGCAGCCCAGGACAGGGGGTTATCTCTGGGGCCAACGTCCTGACTTTC.

V gene TRBV3-1 (or the pseudogene TRBV3-2) combines with J gene TRBJ2-2; 11 bases are shared with TRBD1. This CDR3 contains 19 residues. Germline V gives CDR1 LGHDT, CDR2 YNNKEL (reference sequence). V was pared by 2 bases and J by 0 bases, with 8 bases of the junction left unmatched. CDR3 nucleotide sequence: TGTGCCAGCAGCCAACTTCACCGGGACAGGGGGGCGAACACCGGGGAGCTGTTTTTT. Translated: CASSQLHRDRGANTGELFF.

The chain has TRBV19 and TRBJ1-1; TRBD1 is a possible D gene (5 bases). Trimming cost V 1 base and J 0 bases, with 12 bases left between them. Germline V CDR1 and CDR2: LNHDA, SQIVND (reference sequence). This CDR3 is 16 amino acids long. DNA of the CDR3: TGTGCCAGTAGTATAGCTCCAGGGCTGATGAACACTGAAGCTTTCTTT. It translates to CASSIAPGLMNTEAFF.

The chain links TRBV7-2 to TRBJ2-7, with D maybe TRBD2 (7 bases). The CDR3 runs to 14 residues. V shed 5 bases and J shed 4 bases, with 15 bases lying between them. Germline V gene data show CDR1 as SGHTA and CDR2 as FQGNSA. CDR3 sequence: CASSPLGGGYEQYF. The DNA for the CDR3 is TGTGCCAGCAGCCCGCTGGGAGGGGGATACGAGCAGTACTTC. The variable domain in full, with the rest retrieved from reference TRBV7-2 and TRBJ2-7, is GAGVSQSPSNKVTEKGKDVELRCDPISGHTALYWYRQSLGQGLEFLIYFQGNSAPDKSGLPSDRFSAERTGGSVSTLTIQRTQQEDSAVYLCASSPLGGGYEQYFGPGTRLTVT.

This clone came up once. This sequence joins TRBV6-6 and TRBJ1-1, with TRBD1 as a possible D gene (5 bases). Between the trimmed V and J ends, which lost 6 bases and 4 bases, there was a span of 18 bases. The CDR3 length is 15 residues. Germline V CDR1 and CDR2: MNHNY, SVGAGI (reference sequence). CDR3 DNA: TGTGCCAGCAGCCACCGGGGAGGGGAGGGCACTGAAGCTTTCTTT. This sequence encodes CASSHRGGEGTEAFF.

The V call is TRBV29-1, the J call TRBJ1-2, with TRBD1 identical over 8 bases. CDR3 length: 13 residues. The V and J ends lost 4 bases and 3 bases, in that order; junction bases with no gene match: 4. Germline assignment: CDR1 SQVTM and CDR2 ANQGSEA. CDR3 nucleotide sequence: TGCAGCGTTGGTGGACAGGGTGACTATGGCTACACCTTC. Translated: CSVGGQGDYGYTF.

This chain links TRBV28 with TRBJ2-1; possible D gene TRBD2, 5 bases. In germline, CDR1 is MDHEN, CDR2 SYDVKM. CDR3 length: 12 residues. Trimming removed 3 bases at V and 10 bases at J, with 10 bases between. In DNA form, the CDR3 reads TGTGCCAGCAGTTTTGGGATAGCGGAGCAGTTCTTC. As protein: CASSFGIAEQFF.

The rearrangement links TRBV19 to TRBJ2-7, with 10 positions matching TRBD1. The CDR3 totals 15 residues. Germline CDR1 is LNHDA and CDR2 is SQIVND (reference sequence). The ends lost 5 bases at V and 2 bases at J; junction bases unmatched: 6. The chain's CDR3 is CASSVSGTGAYEQYF. The CDR3 DNA reads as TGTGCCAGTAGTGTTTCCGGGACAGGGGCCTACGAGCAGTACTTC. The full variable domain, with the rest looked up from reference TRBV19 and TRBJ2-7, is DGGITQSPKYLFRKEGQNVTLSCEQNLNHDAMYWYRQDPGQGLRLIYYSQIVNDFQKGDIAEGYSVSREKKESFPLTVTSAQKNPTAFYLCASSVSGTGAYEQYFGPGTRLTVT.

The gene calls are TRBV7-3 and TRBJ2-3, with 8 bases matching TRBD2. The CDR3 has 17 residues. The V gene end was trimmed by 3 bases and the J gene end by 2 bases; junction bases not matched to a gene: 10. CDR1 is SGHTA, CDR2 FQGTGA, per germline. The CDR3 sequence is CASSFSLAGTPTDTQYF. The DNA for the CDR3 is TGTGCCAGCAGCTTCTCCCTAGCGGGCACCCCCACAGATACGCAGTATTTT.

The chain has TRBV6-1 and TRBJ2-5; possible D gene TRBD1, 5 bases. Trimming took 0 bases from V and 4 from J, leaving 6 bases between them. CDR3 size: 13 residues. Germline-derived CDR1 and CDR2 are MNHNS and SASEGT. For the CDR3, the DNA is TGTGCCAGCAGTGAAGCGCAGGGAGAGACCCAGTACTTC. Translation: CASSEAQGETQYF.